This T cell receptor (beta chain) emerged from a study of shared clonotypes between healthy human individuals. Overall study results and limits: Relative to memory subsets, naive subsets generally showed larger estimated richness.

Points on this clone: The antigen remains undetermined.

Profiled with immunoSEQ multiplex PCR; TCRdb holds only in-frame clones, not every one. The data show 950,000 to 1,200,000 clones, approximately 80% seen once. Sequenced: memory CD4+ T cells from PBMCs. Subset given: CD45RA-negative fraction. This TCR came from a man younger than 35 in good health. Some clones in this sample may be carry-over from other donors' samples.

CDR3 in DNA: TGTGCCAGCAGCCCGGCCGGGGCCGGGGTTTTGAAGCAGTACTTC. Amino acids: CASSPAGAGVLKQYF. J is TRBJ2-7 and V is TRBV5-4; D could derive from TRBD1 or TRBD2 (5 bases each). The CDR3 totals 15 residues. V shed 4 bases and J shed 8 bases, with 22 bases lying between them. The germline V gene encodes CDR1 SGHNT and CDR2 YYREEE (reference sequence).